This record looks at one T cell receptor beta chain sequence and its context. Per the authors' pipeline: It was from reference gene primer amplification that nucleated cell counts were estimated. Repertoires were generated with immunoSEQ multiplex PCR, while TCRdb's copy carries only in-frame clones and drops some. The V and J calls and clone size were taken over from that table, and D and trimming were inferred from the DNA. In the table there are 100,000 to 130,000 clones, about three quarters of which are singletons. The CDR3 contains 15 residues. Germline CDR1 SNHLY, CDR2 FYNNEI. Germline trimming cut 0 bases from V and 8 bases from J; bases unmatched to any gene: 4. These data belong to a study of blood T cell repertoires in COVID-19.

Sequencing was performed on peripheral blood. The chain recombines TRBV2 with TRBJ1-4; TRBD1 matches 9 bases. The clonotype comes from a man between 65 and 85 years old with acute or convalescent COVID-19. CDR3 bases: TGTGCCAGCAGTGAAGCCGGGACAGGGTGGGAAAAACTGTTTTTT. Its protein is CASSEAGTGWEKLFF.